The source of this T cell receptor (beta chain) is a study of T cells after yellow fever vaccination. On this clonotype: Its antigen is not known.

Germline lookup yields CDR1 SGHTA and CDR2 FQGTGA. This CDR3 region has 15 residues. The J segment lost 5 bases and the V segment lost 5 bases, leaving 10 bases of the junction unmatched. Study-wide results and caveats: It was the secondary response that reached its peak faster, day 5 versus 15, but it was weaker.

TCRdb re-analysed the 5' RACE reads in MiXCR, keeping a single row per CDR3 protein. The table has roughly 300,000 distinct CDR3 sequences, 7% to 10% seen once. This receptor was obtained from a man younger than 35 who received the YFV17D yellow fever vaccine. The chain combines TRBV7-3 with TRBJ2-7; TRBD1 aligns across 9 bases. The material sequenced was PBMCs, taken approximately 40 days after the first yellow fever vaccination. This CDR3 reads CASSPSGTGFHEQYF. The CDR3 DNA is TGTGCCAGCAGCCCCTCCGGGACAGGGTTCCACGAGCAGTACTTC. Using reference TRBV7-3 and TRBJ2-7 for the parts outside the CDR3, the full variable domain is GAGVSQTPSNKVTEKGKYVELRCDPISGHTALYWYRQSLGQGPEFLIYFQGTGAADDSGLPNDRFFAVRPEGSVSTLKIQRTERGDSAVYLCASSPSGTGFHEQYFGPGTRLTVT.